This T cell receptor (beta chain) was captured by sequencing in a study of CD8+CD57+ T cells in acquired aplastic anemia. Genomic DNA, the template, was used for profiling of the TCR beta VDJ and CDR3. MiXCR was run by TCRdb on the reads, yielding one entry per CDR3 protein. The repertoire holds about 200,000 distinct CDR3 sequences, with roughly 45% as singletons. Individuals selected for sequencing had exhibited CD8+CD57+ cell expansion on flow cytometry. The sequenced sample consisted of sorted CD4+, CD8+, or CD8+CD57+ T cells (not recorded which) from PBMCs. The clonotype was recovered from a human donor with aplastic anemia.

The CDR3 DNA sequence: TGCAGTGCTAGCAACACCTTCTACGAGCAGTACTTC. It translates to CSASNTFYEQYF. This chain uses TRBV20-1 with TRBJ2-7; D ambiguous. V gave up 3 bases and J gave up 3 bases, with 9 bases separating them. The germline CDR1 and CDR2 sequences are DFQATT and SNEGSKA (reference sequence). The length of the CDR3 is 12 residues.